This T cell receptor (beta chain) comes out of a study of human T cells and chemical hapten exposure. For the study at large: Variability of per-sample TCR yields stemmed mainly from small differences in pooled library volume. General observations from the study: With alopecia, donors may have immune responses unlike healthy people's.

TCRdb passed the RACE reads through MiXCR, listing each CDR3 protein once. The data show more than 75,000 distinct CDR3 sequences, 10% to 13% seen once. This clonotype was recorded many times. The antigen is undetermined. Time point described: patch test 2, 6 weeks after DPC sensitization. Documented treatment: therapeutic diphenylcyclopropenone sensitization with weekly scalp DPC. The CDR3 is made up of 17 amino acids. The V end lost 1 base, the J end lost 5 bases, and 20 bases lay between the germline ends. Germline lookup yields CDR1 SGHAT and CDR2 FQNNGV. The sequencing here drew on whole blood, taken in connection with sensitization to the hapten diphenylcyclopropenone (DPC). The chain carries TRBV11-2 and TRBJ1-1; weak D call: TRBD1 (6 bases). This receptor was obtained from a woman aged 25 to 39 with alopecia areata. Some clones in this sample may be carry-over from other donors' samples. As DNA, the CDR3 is TGTGCCAGCAGCTTAGTCGGGGCAGGGGCTCCGAGGACTGAAGCTTTCTTT. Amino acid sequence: CASSLVGAGAPRTEAFF.